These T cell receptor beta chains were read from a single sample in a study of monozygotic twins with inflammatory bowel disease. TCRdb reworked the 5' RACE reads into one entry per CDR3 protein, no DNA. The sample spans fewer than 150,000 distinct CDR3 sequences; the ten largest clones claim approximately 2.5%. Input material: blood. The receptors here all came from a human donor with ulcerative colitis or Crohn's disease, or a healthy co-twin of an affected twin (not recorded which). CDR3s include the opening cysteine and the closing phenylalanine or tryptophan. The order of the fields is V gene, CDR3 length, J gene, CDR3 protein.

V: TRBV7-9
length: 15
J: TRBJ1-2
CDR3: CASSLGRGANYGYTF

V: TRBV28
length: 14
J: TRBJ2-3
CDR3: CASSLTGYTDTQYF

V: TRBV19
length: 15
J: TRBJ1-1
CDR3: CASSTWDRWNTEAFF

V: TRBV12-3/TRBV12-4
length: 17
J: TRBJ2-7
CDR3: CASSPQGAGAVSYEQYF

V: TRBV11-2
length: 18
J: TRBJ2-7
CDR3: CASSLRSAANTKSYEQYF

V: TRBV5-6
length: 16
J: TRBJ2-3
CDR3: CASTGRGLPNANTQYF

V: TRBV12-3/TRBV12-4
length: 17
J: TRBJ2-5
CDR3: CASSSGGLSGGGETQYF

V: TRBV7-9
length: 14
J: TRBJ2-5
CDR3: CASSPRLLRETQYF

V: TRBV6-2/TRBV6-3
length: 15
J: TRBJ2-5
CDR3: CASSLIPGHQETQYF

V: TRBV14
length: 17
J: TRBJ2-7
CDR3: CASSQVLGERGDYEQYF

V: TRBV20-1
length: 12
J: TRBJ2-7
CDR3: CSALLRGGEQYF

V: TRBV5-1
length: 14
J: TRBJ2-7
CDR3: CASSGGRTSYEQYF

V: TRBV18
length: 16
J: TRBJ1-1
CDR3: CASSPGRGGMNTEAYF

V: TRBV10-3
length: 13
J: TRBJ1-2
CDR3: CAISESAGTGYTF

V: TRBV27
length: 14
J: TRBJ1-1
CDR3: CASESGTGDTEAFF

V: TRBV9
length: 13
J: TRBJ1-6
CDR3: CASSVEGNSPLHF

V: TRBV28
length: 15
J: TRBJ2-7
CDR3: CASSLWGTASYEQYF

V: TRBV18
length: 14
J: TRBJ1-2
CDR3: CASSSWTANYGYTF

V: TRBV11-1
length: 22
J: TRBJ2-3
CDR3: CASSLAFAGGVETSGGRDTQYF

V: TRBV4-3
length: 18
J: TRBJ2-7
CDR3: CASSQGGTSGGTLYEQYF

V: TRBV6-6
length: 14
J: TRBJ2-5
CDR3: CASSYPQLQETQYF

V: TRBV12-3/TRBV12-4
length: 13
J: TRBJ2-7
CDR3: CASSFTGAYEQYF

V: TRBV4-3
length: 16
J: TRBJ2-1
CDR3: CASSQDQQGIYNEQFF

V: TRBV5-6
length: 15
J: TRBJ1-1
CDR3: CASSLPSSQGTEAFF

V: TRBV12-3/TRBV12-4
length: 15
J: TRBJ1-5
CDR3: CASSDDRGNSQPQHF

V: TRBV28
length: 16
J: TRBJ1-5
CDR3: CASSRRGTGINQPQHF

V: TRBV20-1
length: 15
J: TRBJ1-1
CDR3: CSARDTSSGRTEAFF

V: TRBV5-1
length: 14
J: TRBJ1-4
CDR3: CASSGTVGEEKLFF

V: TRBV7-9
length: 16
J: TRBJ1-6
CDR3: CASSRYRGPYNSPLHF

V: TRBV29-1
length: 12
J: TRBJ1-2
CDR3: CSVGQGSGGYTF

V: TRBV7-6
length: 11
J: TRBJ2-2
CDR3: CATYYSGELFF

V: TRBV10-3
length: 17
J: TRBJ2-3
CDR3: CAISNSLRGTRTDTQYF

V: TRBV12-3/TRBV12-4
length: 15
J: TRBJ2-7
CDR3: CASSPTGGTAYEQYF

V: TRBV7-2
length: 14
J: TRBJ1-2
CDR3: CASSLVVRQDGYTF